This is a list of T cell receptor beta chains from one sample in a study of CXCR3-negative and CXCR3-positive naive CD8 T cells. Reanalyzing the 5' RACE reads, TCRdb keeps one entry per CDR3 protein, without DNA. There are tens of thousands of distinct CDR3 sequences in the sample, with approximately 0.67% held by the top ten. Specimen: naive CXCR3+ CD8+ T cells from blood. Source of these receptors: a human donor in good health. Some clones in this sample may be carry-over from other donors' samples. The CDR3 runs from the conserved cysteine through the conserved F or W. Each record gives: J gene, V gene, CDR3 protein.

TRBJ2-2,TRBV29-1,CSVEGPDRNTGELFF
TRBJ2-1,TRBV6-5,CASSYSISIAGVENEQFF
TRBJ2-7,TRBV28,CASSFIPRPYEQYF
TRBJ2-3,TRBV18,CASSPSYGSVDTQYF
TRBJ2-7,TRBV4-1,CASSQGNTGGRSYEQYF
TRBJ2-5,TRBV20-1,CSARVWDSGEETQYF
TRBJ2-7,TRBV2,CASIQTGSDYEQYF
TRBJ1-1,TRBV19,CASSFSYWENTEAFF
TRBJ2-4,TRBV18,CASSPEYLAKNIQYF
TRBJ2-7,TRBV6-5,CAAGANSYEQYF
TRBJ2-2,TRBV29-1,CSGCLQGGRELFF
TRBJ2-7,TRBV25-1,CASSDELTGQGEAYEQYF
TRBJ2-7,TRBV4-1,CASSQVKASYEQYF
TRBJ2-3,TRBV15,CATSSLAGGVTDTQYF
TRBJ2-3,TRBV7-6,CASSLAGGMDTQYF
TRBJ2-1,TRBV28,CASSLDPETSSYNEQFF
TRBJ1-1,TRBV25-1,CASSDTGRVNTEAFF
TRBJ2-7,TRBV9,CASSVDQYIAYEQYF
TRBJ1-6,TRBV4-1,CASSQGGSFSPLHF
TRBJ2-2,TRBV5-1,CASNLNTGELFF
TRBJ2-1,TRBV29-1,CSVEGTGGREQFF
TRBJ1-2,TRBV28,CASSLGGAGDGYTF
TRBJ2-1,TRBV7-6,CASSPQGGVEPYNEQFF